The 22 T cell receptor beta chains given below trace back to one sample, sequenced in a study of vaccination and CD4 T cells after COVID-19 (dated by TCRdb to between 2021 and 2024). Receptor libraries were prepared by PCR. Sequenced using an Illumina iSeq 100. At the Johns Hopkins FTIC core, DNA from the cultured CD4+ T cells underwent TCR sequencing with the Oncomine TCR Beta short-read assay. TCRdb itself trimmed the public reads at Q25 with fastp, ran MiXCR and retained productive beta chains. Entries are consolidated by CDR3 protein sequence, retaining the most common genes and DNA. Across this sample there are roughly 20,000 distinct CDR3 sequences, with around 55% seen only once. 9% to 9.5% of the sample rests with the top ten. These receptors have no identified antigens. What this sample's treatment or condition label stands for: approximately nine-day PBMC culture with coronavirus spike peptide pools or control peptides (ViraFEST assay).

Sequencing was done on a sample of CD4+ T cells from blood, cultured in vitro. The receptors derive from a human donor who had recovered from COVID-19.

This clonotype was observed a handful of times. The V and J genes are TRBV7-8 and TRBJ1-4, with 7 bases lining up with TRBD1. Germline V CDR1 and CDR2: SGHVS, FQNEAQ. V was pared by 6 bases and J by 5 bases, with 6 bases of the junction left unmatched. CDR3 length: 14 amino acids. In DNA, the CDR3 is TGTGCCAGCAGGGGGGGGACAGTGAATGAAAAACTGTTTTTT. As protein: CASRGGTVNEKLFF.

In this sample, this clonotype turned up a few times. The V and J genes are TRBV6-2 or TRBV6-3 and TRBJ1-2; D gene uncertain. The CDR3 loop spans 14 amino acids. Between the trimmed V and J ends, which lost 1 base and 7 bases, there was a span of 13 bases. CDR1 and CDR2 from the germline V gene are MNHEY and SVGEGT. The DNA for the CDR3 is TGTGCCAGCAGTTACTTCGAACGGACTCGTGGCTACACCTTC. Translated, it gives CASSYFERTRGYTF.

V usage is TRBV20-1 and J usage is TRBJ1-1, with 8 nucleotides matching TRBD1. The trim removed 5 bases at V and 4 bases at J, leaving 6 bases unmatched. The CDR3 is made up of 13 amino acids. CDR1 is DFQATT, CDR2 SNEGSKA, per germline (reference sequence). CDR3 nucleotides: TGCAGTGCTGTGGACAGGGCGGGCACTGAAGCTTTCTTT. Protein sequence: CSAVDRAGTEAFF.

This clonotype occurred a few times. Mismatch with germline at one junction end may stem from a read error. The chain carries TRBV20-1 and TRBJ1-1; D is unresolved. The CDR3 length is 13 residues. CDR1 and CDR2 from the germline V gene are DFQATT and SNEGSKA (reference sequence). The CDR3 reads CSARVSGNTKAFF. CDR3 bases: TGCAGTGCTAGAGTTAGTGGAAACACTAAAGCTTTCTTT.

This chain joins TRBV20-1 and TRBJ1-1, with 7 bases matching TRBD1. The CDR3 loop spans 11 amino acids. V was clipped by 3 bases and J by 9 bases; unmatched bases: 4. Germline CDR1 and CDR2: DFQATT and SNEGSKA (reference sequence). In DNA, the CDR3 is TGCAGTGCTAGGACAGGGACCAAAGCTTTCTTT. Its protein product is CSARTGTKAFF.

The CDR3 sequence is CASSRRGDPAHEQYF. The CDR3 nucleotides are TGTGCCAGCAGCCGAAGGGGGGACCCCGCCCACGAGCAGTACTTC. The gene calls are TRBV6-1 and TRBJ2-7; D is tentatively TRBD1 or TRBD2 (6 bases each). Germline-derived CDR1 and CDR2 are MNHNS and SASEGT. The CDR3 is 15 amino acids. Trimming pared 6 bases from V and 5 bases from J, leaving 20 bases between.

The CDR3 region is CASSLAETDALHF. The CDR3 bases are TGTGCCAGCAGTTTAGCGGAAACCGACGCTCTCCACTTT. The rearrangement joins TRBV12-3 or TRBV12-4 to TRBJ1-6; no reliable D call. V lost 0 bases and J lost 16, with 13 bases in between. The CDR3 length is 13 residues.

CDR3 sequence: CASNGGAGPYEQYF. CDR3 nucleotides: TGTGCCAGTAACGGGGGAGCAGGTCCCTACGAGCAGTACTTC. J is TRBJ2-7 and V is TRBV19; perhaps TRBD2 as D (6 bases). The CDR3 has 14 residues. The V end lost 7 bases, the J end lost 2 bases, and 15 bases lay between the germline ends. The germline V gene has CDR1 LNHDA and CDR2 SQIVND (reference sequence).

This chain uses TRBV20-1 with TRBJ1-1; possibly TRBD1 for D (6 bases). Germline lookup yields CDR1 DFQATT and CDR2 SNEGSKA (reference sequence). V lost 3 bases and J 1 base, leaving 9 bases between the germline ends. CDR3 size: 13 residues. CDR3 loop: CSARGHPNTEAFF. CDR3 bases: TGCAGTGCTAGGGGACACCCGAACACTGAAGCTTTCTTT.

J is TRBJ2-5 and V is TRBV5-1; 10 bases agree with TRBD2. The germline V gene has CDR1 SGHRS and CDR2 YFSETQ. CDR3 size: 17 residues. V trimming: 4 bases; J trimming: 5 bases; junction bases outside the gene matches: 14. CDR3 loop: CASSTASSGGLRETQYF. The CDR3 bases are TGCGCCAGCAGCACGGCCAGTAGCGGGGGGCTCCGGGAGACCCAGTACTTC.

The chain carries TRBV6-5 and TRBJ2-3, with 8 bases fitting TRBD1. There are 15 residues in the CDR3. V shed 5 bases and J 4 bases; nucleotides not matched to a gene: 8. The germline gives CDR1 MNHEY, CDR2 SVGAGI. For the CDR3, the DNA is TGTGCCAGCAGTACTCGACAGGGGAATGCAGATACGCAGTATTTT. Amino acid sequence: CASSTRQGNADTQYF.

The gene calls are TRBV2 and TRBJ1-2; D might be TRBD1 (5 bases). The V end lost 3 bases, the J end lost 8 bases, and 13 bases lay between the germline ends. The CDR3 runs 13 residues. Looked up from germline, CDR1 is SNHLY and CDR2 is FYNNEI. The CDR3 protein is CASSDWAGWGYTF. The CDR3 nucleotides are TGTGCCAGCAGTGATTGGGCAGGGTGGGGCTACACCTTC.

This clonotype was counted only a few times. The chain uses TRBV20-1 and TRBJ1-2; TRBD1 agrees at 7 bases. Trimming took 0 bases from V and 8 from J; bases not matched to a gene: 9. Germline CDR1 DFQATT, CDR2 SNEGSKA (reference sequence). The CDR3 length is 14 residues. The CDR3 reads CSARDGQGGEGYTF. CDR3 DNA sequence: TGCAGTGCTAGAGACGGCCAGGGGGGCGAGGGCTACACCTTC.

This chain uses TRBV20-1 with TRBJ2-6; D is perhaps TRBD1 (6 bases). V dropped 5 bases and J dropped 2 bases, with 13 bases sitting between them. Germline assignment: CDR1 DFQATT and CDR2 SNEGSKA (reference sequence). The CDR3 totals 15 residues. For the CDR3, the DNA is TGCAGTGCTGATTTTGGGGGCGCTGGGGCCAACGTCCTGACTTTC. Protein product: CSADFGGAGANVLTF.

This clonotype was recorded a few times. The chain combines TRBV20-1 with TRBJ1-5; 8 nucleotides agree with TRBD1. Germline V lookup: CDR1 DFQATT, CDR2 SNEGSKA (reference sequence). The length of the CDR3 is 14 residues. The ends lost 2 bases at V and 7 bases at J; junction bases unmatched: 7. The CDR3 here is CSARYPGGEQPQHF. DNA for the CDR3: TGCAGTGCTAGATATCCAGGGGGCGAGCAGCCCCAGCATTTT.

The CDR3 region is CASSYAGEKLFF. In DNA form, the CDR3 reads TGTGCCAGCAGTTACGCGGGCGAAAAACTGTTTTTT. The J gene is TRBJ1-4, the V gene TRBV6-5; unclear D gene. This CDR3 is 12 amino acids long. Germline V CDR1 and CDR2: MNHEY, SVGAGI. Trimming took off 2 bases at V and 8 bases at J, with 6 bases between the two ends.

J is TRBJ1-1 and V is TRBV12-3 or TRBV12-4, with TRBD1 matching 12 bases. The CDR3 extends over 15 amino acids. The V segment lost 7 bases and the J segment 4 bases; nucleotides outside the gene matches: 7. In nucleotides, the CDR3 is TGTGCCAGCACCGGGACAGGGGGCAAGGGCACTGAAGCTTTCTTT. Encoded protein: CASTGTGGKGTEAFF.

This rearrangement joins TRBV11-2 to TRBJ2-5, with 11 bases lining up with TRBD2. V lost 3 bases, J lost 4 bases, and 7 bases stayed unmatched. This CDR3 comprises 16 residues. CDR1 and CDR2 (germline): SGHAT, FQNNGV. The CDR3 sequence: CASSLQTSGIRETQYF. CDR3 sequence (DNA): TGTGCCAGCAGCTTGCAGACTAGCGGGATAAGAGAGACCCAGTACTTC. Drawing the rest from reference TRBV11-2 and TRBJ2-5, the complete variable domain is EAGVAQSPRYKIIEKRQSVAFWCNPISGHATLYWYQQILGQGPKLLIQFQNNGVVDDSQLPKDRFSAERLKGVDSTLKIQPAKLEDSAVYLCASSLQTSGIRETQYFGPGTRLLVL.

J is TRBJ1-2 and V is TRBV14; D possibly corresponds to TRBD1 (5 bases). Germline assignment: CDR1 SGHDN and CDR2 FVKESK. The CDR3 has 14 residues. V lost 1 base, J lost 4 bases, and 10 bases lay in between. CDR3 in amino acids: CASSQVQASYGYTF. Written as DNA, the CDR3 is TGTGCCAGCAGCCAAGTACAGGCCAGCTATGGCTACACCTTC.

In its sample, this clonotype was seen a few times. The CDR3 here is CASSEAHGDHMNTEAFF. CDR3 coding DNA: TGTGCCAGCAGTGAAGCCCATGGGGATCACATGAACACTGAAGCTTTCTTT. The chain links TRBV6-1 to TRBJ1-1; D unclear. This CDR3 comprises 17 residues. With 0 bases removed from V and 0 bases from J, the gap between germline ends came to 14 bases. Germline values: CDR1 MNHNS, CDR2 SASEGT.

This chain links TRBV6-1 with TRBJ2-7; D possibly corresponds to TRBD1 (6 bases). The CDR3 loop spans 12 amino acids. Trimming cost V 5 bases and J 3 bases, with 8 bases left between them. Per the germline V gene, CDR1 is MNHNS and CDR2 is SASEGT. CDR3 region: CASSQGGYEQYF. CDR3 nucleotide sequence: TGTGCCAGCAGTCAAGGGGGCTACGAGCAGTACTTC.

The J gene is TRBJ2-3, the V gene TRBV25-1; no clear D. V was pared by 2 bases and J by 2 bases, with 8 bases between. Germline loops: CDR1 MGHDK, CDR2 SYGVNS. The CDR3 consists of 14 residues. The CDR3: CASSEPHPTDTQYF. As DNA, the CDR3 is TGTGCCAGCAGTGAACCCCACCCCACAGATACGCAGTATTTT. Filled out from reference TRBV25-1 and TRBJ2-3, the complete variable domain reads EADIYQTPRYLVIGTGKKITLECSQTMGHDKMYWYQQDPGMELHLIHYSYGVNSTEKGDLSSESTVSRIRTEHFPLTLESARPSHTSQYLCASSEPHPTDTQYFGPGTRLTVL.